Included here is one TCR beta chain sequence, with context. This clonotype was observed a handful of times. Its antigen is currently not known. The record has no base qualities; no much larger clone is one base away. A distance of 13 bases separates the germline ends of V and J, which lose 10 bases and 1 base respectively. The CDR3 holds 13 amino acids from the cysteine to the phenylalanine. This entry keeps only the CDR3 DNA: 39 bases, framed from base 1. The TCR beta CDR3 regions were amplified from RNA transcripts. The TCR CDR3 was subjected to a first round of RT-PCR using the HTBI primer set and the Qiagen OneStep RT-PCR kit. The libraries were constructed in a second round of multiplex PCR and then size-selected and purified. Paired-end sequencing of the libraries was performed with 100 bp reads on an Illumina HiSeq2000. The authors processed their data as follows. SOAPnuke was used to process the raw data, removing reads that contained adapters or uncalled bases, had a mean Phred below 15, or lacked an exact match to the constant primer or identifier. High-quality paired reads were merged using COPE v1.2.5, and each unique nucleotide sequence was defined as a clonotype. Clonotypes were aligned to IMGT TRBV, TRBD and TRBJ reference segments using MiTCR v1.1. Only V-J combinations with frequency above 0.0001, covering approximately 99% of repertoires, were analysed. A TCS score was defined as the ratio of F50 (clonal expansion) to E x V (chaos), with BLOSUM62-based TCRdist applied between CDR3 peptides within each V-J. Welch's t-statistics and random forest reduced some 510 V-J features to about 12, which were used in a naive Bayes classifier (R e1071). The public reads were quality trimmed at Q25 with fastp and then assembled into clones with MiXCR by TCRdb, keeping productive beta chains. All rows with the same CDR3 protein become a single entry with the most common DNA and genes. It is TCRdb's table, rather than the study itself, that gives the V and J calls and clone size. Across this sample there are around 200,000 distinct CDR3 sequences, with around 18% seen only once. About two fifths of the sample goes to the ten largest clones.

Stable Graves' hyperthyroidism was defined as no progression to ophthalmopathy during 18 months of follow-up. Hyperthyroidism patients were aged 18 to 65 years and newly diagnosed, with disease duration of less than 2 months. Patients with uncontrolled infections, other autoimmune diseases, pregnancy or lactation were excluded. Diagnoses were established on the basis of clinical symptoms, serum thyroxine and TRAb, thyroid ultrasound, and orbital computed tomography. PBMCs were separated from roughly 10 ml of fresh peripheral blood using Ficoll-Paque density gradient centrifugation. Trizol reagent was used to extract total RNA, and RNA quality was then checked on an Agilent 2100 Bioanalyzer. These data belong to a study of T cells in Graves' hyperthyroidism and ophthalmopathy (dated by TCRdb to between 2018 and 2021). Study-wide context: Peripheral blood was collected at initial diagnosis, before any treatment. To identify TCR V-J signatures that set the groups apart, the researchers used a discovery cohort of 95 to 100 patients, made up of about 44 with Graves' ophthalmopathy and some 55 with stable Graves' hyperthyroidism. After blood sampling, hyperthyroidism patients were treated with methimazole at a starting dose of 30 mg daily, and ophthalmopathy patients were treated with high-dose intravenous methylprednisolone. For training and testing, the 100 or so patients in the discovery cohort were randomly divided in a 7:3 ratio. Thyroid tissue and blood T-cell repertoires from more than five Graves' hyperthyroidism patients were also compared in the study. Prospective prediction of ophthalmopathy was tested in an independent validation cohort consisting of some 20 hyperthyroidism patients and some 15 patients who later progressed to ophthalmopathy. The paper describes TCR Vbeta CDR3 sequencing of fewer than 150 peripheral blood samples, made up of under 50 ophthalmopathy patients, around 73 hyperthyroidism patients and some 17 progressor patients. What the study reported, not specific to this receptor: Blood samples also contained most of the expanded thyroid clonotypes (frequency above 0.001), which suggests that blood repertoires may reflect thyroid immune responses. No statistical method was used to set the sample size in advance, and investigators knew the group allocation. In cross-validation, a model built on a 13 V-J signature told ophthalmopathy apart from stable hyperthyroidism with just under 90% sensitivity and 81% to 82% specificity, and in testing the same model reached 80%/75%. In validation, the model predicted progression to ophthalmopathy with over 65% sensitivity and over 72% specificity, a median of approximately 6.7 months before onset.

The sequence came from a man aged 35 to 55 with Graves' hyperthyroidism. The sequenced sample consisted of blood. The rearrangement joined TRBV12-3 or TRBV12-4 to TRBJ1-1; TRBD1 is a possible D gene, resting on 5 matching bases. CDR3 region: CATIGDRNTEAFF. The DNA reads TGTGCCACGATAGGGGATAGGAACACTGAAGCTTTCTTT.